This TCR beta chain comes out of a study of T cell responses to AZD1222 COVID-19 vaccine. Study-level results: Compared with day 0, the breadth and depth of the Spike-specific TCR repertoire rose significantly after two doses of AZD1222. It was only after the peak T cell response that any repertoires were sampled.

On this clone: Antigen specificity is unknown.

Method: immunoSEQ multiplex PCR; TCRdb's copy keeps in-frame clones and lacks some. The sample includes 110,000 to 150,000 clones, 85% to 95% of them seen just once. The CDR3 extends over 11 amino acids. The V end was cut by 3 bases, the J end by 2 bases, with 4 bases between. Germline V gene data show CDR1 as SQVTM and CDR2 as ANQGSEA. Sequenced material: peripheral blood, taken after recovery from COVID-19. This rearrangement joins TRBV29-1 to TRBJ1-2; D not certain. The receptor comes from an adult who had recovered from COVID-19. CDR3 protein: CSVEGNYGYTF. The CDR3, as DNA: TGCAGCGTTGAGGGGAACTATGGCTACACCTTC. Using reference TRBV29-1 and TRBJ1-2 for the parts outside the CDR3, the full variable domain is SAVISQKPSRDICQRGTSLTIQCQVDSQVTMMFWYRQQPGQSLTLIATANQGSEATYESGFVIDKFPISRPNLTFSTLTVSNMSPEDSSIYLCSVEGNYGYTFGSGTRLTVV.